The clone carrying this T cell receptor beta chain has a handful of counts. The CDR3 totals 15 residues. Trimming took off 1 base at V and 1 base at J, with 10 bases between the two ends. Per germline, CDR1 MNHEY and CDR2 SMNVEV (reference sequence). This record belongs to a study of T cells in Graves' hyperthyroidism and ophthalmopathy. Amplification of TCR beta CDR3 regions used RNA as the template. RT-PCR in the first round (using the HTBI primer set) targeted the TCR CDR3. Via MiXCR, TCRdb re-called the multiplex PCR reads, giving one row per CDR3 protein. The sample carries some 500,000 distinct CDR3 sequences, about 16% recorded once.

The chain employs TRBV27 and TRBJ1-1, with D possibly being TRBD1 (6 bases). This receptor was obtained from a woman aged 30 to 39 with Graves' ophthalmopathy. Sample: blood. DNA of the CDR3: TGTGCCAGCAGTTTATTGCAGGGGAGGAACACTGAAGCTTTCTTT. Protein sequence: CASSLLQGRNTEAFF.